One sample yielded the 9 T cell receptor beta chains listed below, sequenced in a study of blood T cell repertoires in COVID-19 (dated by TCRdb to 2020 to 2022). The library was made by the immunoSEQ multiplex PCR assay. TCRdb holds this immuneACCESS table with in-frame rearrangements only. Some clones are missing; in checked studies, unresolved V genes explain under half, and the rest has no known cause. Present in this sample are 76,000 or so clones, 80% to 90% of which were seen just once. The ten largest make up over 15% of the sample. Sequencing input: peripheral blood. These TCRs come from a man older than 75 in a cohort sampled during active COVID-19.

This clone was seen once. This chain uses TRBV2 with TRBJ2-5; TRBD1 matches at 12 bases. This CDR3 region has 16 residues. The germline gives CDR1 SNHLY, CDR2 FYNNEI. The V gene end was trimmed by 5 bases and the J gene end by 5 bases; junction bases not matched to a gene: 9. Written as DNA, the CDR3 is TGTGCCAGCAGTTATACCGGGACAGGGGGCAAGGAGACCCAGTACTTC. It specifies CASSYTGTGGKETQYF.

The rearrangement joins TRBV5-1 to TRBJ2-3, with TRBD1 matching over 7 bases. The germline gives CDR1 SGHRS, CDR2 YFSETQ. The trim removed 4 bases at V and 4 bases at J, leaving 6 bases unmatched. The CDR3 is 14 residues long. CDR3 amino acids: CASSIGQAPDTQYF. Written as DNA, the CDR3 is TGCGCCAGCAGCATCGGACAGGCCCCAGATACGCAGTATTTT.

This sequence joins TRBV9 and TRBJ2-1; TRBD1 might be the D (6 bases). This CDR3 spans 15 amino acids. CDR1 SGDLS and CDR2 YYNGEE come from the germline V gene. Trimming removed 0 bases at V and 7 bases at J, with 14 bases between. The CDR3 is CASSVGQGFPNEQFF. The CDR3 coding sequence is TGTGCCAGCAGCGTAGGGCAGGGGTTTCCTAATGAGCAGTTCTTC.

This clone was detected once. The rearrangement uses TRBV7-2 and TRBJ2-5; D might be TRBD2 (5 bases). Germline CDR1 SGHTA, CDR2 FQGNSA. The V end lost 5 bases, the J end lost 4 bases, and 11 bases lay between the germline ends. This CDR3 comprises 13 residues. The CDR3 here is CASSPAGGETQYF. The CDR3 DNA is TGTGCCAGCAGCCCGGCGGGCGGAGAGACCCAGTACTTC.

This chain links TRBV23-1 with TRBJ1-5; 10 nucleotides agree with TRBD1. TRBV23-1 is placed among ORFs of uncertain function. The CDR3 is made up of 17 amino acids. V lost 5 bases, J lost 2 bases, and 9 bases stayed unmatched. CDR3 coding DNA: TGCGCCAGCAGTAACCGGGACAGGGGCCTGGGCAATCAGCCCCAGCATTTT. Translation gives CASSNRDRGLGNQPQHF.

The rearrangement joins TRBV25-1 to TRBJ1-4; 8 positions match TRBD1. J was trimmed by 11 bases and V by 3 bases; bases with no gene match: 8. CDR3 length: 14 amino acids. Germline lookup yields CDR1 MGHDK and CDR2 SYGVNS. CDR3 sequence: CASSERTGLSKLFF. CDR3 in DNA: TGTGCCAGCAGTGAGCGGACAGGGTTGAGTAAACTGTTTTTT.

The chain recombines TRBV4-3 with TRBJ2-1; D gene unclear. The CDR3 contains 16 residues. The V gene's germline CDR1 is LGHNA and CDR2 YSLEER. The V end lost 0 bases, the J end lost 2 bases, and 11 bases lay between the germline ends. The CDR3 DNA reads as TGCGCCAGCAGCCAAGATCCCGGCAGGACCTACAATGAGCAGTTCTTC. Its translation is CASSQDPGRTYNEQFF.

The chain joins TRBV7-2 to TRBJ2-3; no reliable D call. Germline V gene data show CDR1 as SGHTA and CDR2 as FQGNSA. The CDR3 totals 15 residues. Deletions cut 7 bases from V and 0 bases from J, with 14 bases between. CDR3 region: CASTRRRLSTDTQYF. The CDR3 bases are TGTGCCAGCACCCGACGGAGACTCAGCACAGATACGCAGTATTTT.

The chain joins TRBV11-3 to TRBJ1-3, with D perhaps TRBD1 (5 bases). Germline V gene lookup returns CDR1 SGHNT and CDR2 YENEEA. With 0 bases removed from V and 3 bases from J, the gap between germline ends came to 12 bases. This CDR3 comprises 16 residues. CDR3 loop: CASSLDVRVGGNTIYF. Written as DNA, the CDR3 is TGTGCCAGCAGCTTAGATGTCAGGGTTGGTGGAAACACCATATATTTT.